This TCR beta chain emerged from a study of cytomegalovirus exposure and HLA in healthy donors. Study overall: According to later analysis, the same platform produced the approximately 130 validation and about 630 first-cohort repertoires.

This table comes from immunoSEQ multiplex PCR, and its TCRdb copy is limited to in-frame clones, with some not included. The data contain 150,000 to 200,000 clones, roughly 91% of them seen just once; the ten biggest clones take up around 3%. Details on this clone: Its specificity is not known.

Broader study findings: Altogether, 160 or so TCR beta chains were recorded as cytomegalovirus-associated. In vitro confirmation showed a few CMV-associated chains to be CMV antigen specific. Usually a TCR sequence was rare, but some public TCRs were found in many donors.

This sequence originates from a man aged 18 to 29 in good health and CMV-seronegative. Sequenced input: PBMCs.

The CDR3 is CASGAGAGYEQYF. In DNA form, the CDR3 reads TGTGCCAGTGGGGCGGGAGCAGGCTACGAGCAGTACTTC. The chain is built from TRBV19 and TRBJ2-7, with 7 bases that match TRBD2. V dropped 8 bases and J dropped 3; count of bases not matched to a gene: 7. The CDR3 is 13 amino acids. Germline V gene data show CDR1 as LNHDA and CDR2 as SQIVND (reference sequence).